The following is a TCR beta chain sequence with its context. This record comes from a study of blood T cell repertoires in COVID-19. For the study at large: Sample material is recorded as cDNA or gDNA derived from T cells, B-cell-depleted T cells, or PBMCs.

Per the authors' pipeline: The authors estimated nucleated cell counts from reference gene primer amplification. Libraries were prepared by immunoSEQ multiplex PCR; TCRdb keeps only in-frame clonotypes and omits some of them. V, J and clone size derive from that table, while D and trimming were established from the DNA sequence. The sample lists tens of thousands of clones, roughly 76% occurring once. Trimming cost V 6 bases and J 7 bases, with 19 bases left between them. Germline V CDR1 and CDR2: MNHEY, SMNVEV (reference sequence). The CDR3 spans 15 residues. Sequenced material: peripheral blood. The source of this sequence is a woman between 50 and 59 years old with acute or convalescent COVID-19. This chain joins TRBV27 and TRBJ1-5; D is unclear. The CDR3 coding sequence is TGTGCCAGCAGACCGGGGATTCGGGGTGTACAGCCCCAGCATTTT. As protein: CASRPGIRGVQPQHF.